This T cell receptor beta chain was captured by sequencing in a study of T cells after yellow fever vaccination. TCRdb processed the 5' RACE reads anew with MiXCR; each CDR3 protein has one entry. Among some 390,000 distinct CDR3 sequences listed, more than 5.5% were seen once. Concerning this clonotype itself: The antigen remains unidentified.

CDR3 size: 15 residues. The germline CDR1 and CDR2 sequences are DFQATT and SNEGSKA (reference sequence). V shed 5 bases and J shed 4 bases, with 19 bases lying between them. Notes on the study in general: There was a small share of clonotypes that showed up in both the CD4 and CD8 compartments.

Here the sequenced sample was PBMCs, taken 5 days after the yellow fever booster vaccination. This clonotype originated in a young man who received the YFV17D yellow fever vaccine. The genes are TRBV20-1 and TRBJ2-3; weak D call: TRBD2 (5 bases). CDR3 DNA: TGCAGTGCTCCTAAGGTGGCGACTAAGGCAGATACGCAGTATTTT. It is translated as CSAPKVATKADTQYF.